This TCR beta chain originates from a study of human T cells and chemical hapten exposure. Overall study: Small pooled library volume differences mainly caused per-sample TCR yield variation. Study-level results: Among TCRs, those above 1 in 1000 frequency were unaffected by DPC sensitization.

This clonotype was seen only a few times. Its target is not known. Each cDNA molecule in the library carried unique molecular identifiers. In the study's own analysis: Samples contained a median of around 89,000 TCRs, with a range of about 23,224 to 690,600. TCRdb itself ran the RACE reads through MiXCR, one entry per CDR3 protein. The V and J calls reflect TCRdb's pipeline rather than the authors' work. The table shows over 70,000 distinct CDR3 sequences, with around a tenth occurring only once. Described time point: patch test 2, 6 weeks after DPC sensitization. Sample treatment: therapeutic diphenylcyclopropenone sensitization with weekly scalp DPC. V dropped 7 bases and J dropped 4 bases, with 22 bases sitting between them. The CDR3 is 17 residues long.

This clonotype was obtained from a man between 18 and 29 years old with alopecia areata. Some clones in this sample may be carry-over from other donors' samples. The source material was whole blood, sampled in connection with sensitization to the hapten diphenylcyclopropenone (DPC). The chain links TRBV12-3 or TRBV12-4 to TRBJ2-2; D is perhaps TRBD2 (6 bases). CDR3: CASTSLRGGWSTGELFF. CDR3 sequence (DNA): TGTGCCAGCACTAGTTTACGAGGAGGGTGGAGCACCGGGGAGCTGTTTTTT.